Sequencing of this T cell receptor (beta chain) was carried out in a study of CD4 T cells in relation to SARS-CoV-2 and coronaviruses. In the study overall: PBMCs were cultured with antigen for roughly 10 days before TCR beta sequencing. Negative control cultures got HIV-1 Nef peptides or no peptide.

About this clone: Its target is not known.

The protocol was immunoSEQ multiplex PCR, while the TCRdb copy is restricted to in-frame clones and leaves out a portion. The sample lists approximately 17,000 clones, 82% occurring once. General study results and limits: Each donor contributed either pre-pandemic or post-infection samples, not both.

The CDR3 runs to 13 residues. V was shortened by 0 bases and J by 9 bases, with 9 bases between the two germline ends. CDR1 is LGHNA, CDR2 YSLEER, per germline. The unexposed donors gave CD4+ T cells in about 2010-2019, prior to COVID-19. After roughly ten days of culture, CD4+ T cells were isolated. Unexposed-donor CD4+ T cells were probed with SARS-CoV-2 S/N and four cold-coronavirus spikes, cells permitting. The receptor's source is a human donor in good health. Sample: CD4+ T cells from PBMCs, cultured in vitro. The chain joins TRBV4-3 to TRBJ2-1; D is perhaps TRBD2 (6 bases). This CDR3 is CASSQDLGGEQFF. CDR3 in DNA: TGCGCCAGCAGCCAAGATCTGGGGGGTGAGCAGTTCTTC.